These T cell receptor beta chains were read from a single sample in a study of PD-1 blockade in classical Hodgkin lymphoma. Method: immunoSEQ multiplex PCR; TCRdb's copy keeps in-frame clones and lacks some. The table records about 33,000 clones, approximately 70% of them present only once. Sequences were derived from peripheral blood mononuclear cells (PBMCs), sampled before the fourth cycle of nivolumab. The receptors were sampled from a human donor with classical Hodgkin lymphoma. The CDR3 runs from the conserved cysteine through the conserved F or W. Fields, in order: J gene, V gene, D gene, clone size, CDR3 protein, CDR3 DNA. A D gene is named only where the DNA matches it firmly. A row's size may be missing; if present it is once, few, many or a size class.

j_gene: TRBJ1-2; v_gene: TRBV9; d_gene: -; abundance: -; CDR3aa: CASSVSDNYGYTF; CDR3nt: TGTGCCAGCAGCGTTAGCGATAACTATGGCTACACCTTC
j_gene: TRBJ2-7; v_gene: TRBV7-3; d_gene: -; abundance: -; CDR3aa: CASTSTHEQYF; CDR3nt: TGTGCCAGCACCAGCACCCACGAGCAGTACTTC
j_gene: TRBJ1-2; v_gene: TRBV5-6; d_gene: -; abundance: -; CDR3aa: CASSLGRLYGYTF; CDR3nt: TGTGCCAGCAGCTTAGGGAGGTTATATGGCTACACCTTC
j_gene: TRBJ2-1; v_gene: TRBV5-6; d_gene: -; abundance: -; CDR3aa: CASSLRVDYEQFF; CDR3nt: TGTGCCAGCAGCTTGCGTGTAGATTATGAGCAGTTCTTC
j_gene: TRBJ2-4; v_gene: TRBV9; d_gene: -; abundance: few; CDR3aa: CASSAPGTENIQYF; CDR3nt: TGTGCCAGCAGCGCCCCCGGGACGGAGAACATTCAGTACTTC
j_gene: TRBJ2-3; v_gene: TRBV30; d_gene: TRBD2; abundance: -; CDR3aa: CASTGLAGGRGTDTQYF; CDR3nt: TGTGCCTCCACGGGACTAGCGGGGGGGCGCGGCACAGATACGCAGTATTTT
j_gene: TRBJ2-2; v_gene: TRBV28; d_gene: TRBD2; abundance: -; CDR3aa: CASSLLLAGSGELFF; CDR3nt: TGTGCCAGCAGTTTATTACTAGCGGGAAGCGGGGAGCTGTTTTTT
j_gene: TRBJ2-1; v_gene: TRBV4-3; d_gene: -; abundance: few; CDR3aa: CASSQEDEGLGNEQFF; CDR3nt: TGCGCCAGCAGCCAAGAGGATGAGGGGTTGGGCAATGAGCAGTTCTTC
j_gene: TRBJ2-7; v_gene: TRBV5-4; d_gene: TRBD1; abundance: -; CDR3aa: CASSLLGTAHSYEQYF; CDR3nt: TGTGCCAGCAGCTTGCTCGGGACAGCTCACTCCTACGAGCAGTACTTC
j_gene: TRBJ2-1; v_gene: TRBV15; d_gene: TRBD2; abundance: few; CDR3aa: CATSRDRTSGQSSYNEQFF; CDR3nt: TGTGCCACCAGCAGAGATAGGACTAGCGGTCAGAGCTCCTACAATGAGCAGTTCTTC
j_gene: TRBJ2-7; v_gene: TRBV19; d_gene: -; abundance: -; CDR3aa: CASSILAGTEQYF; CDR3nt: TGTGCCAGTAGTATCTTGGCAGGGACCGAGCAGTACTTC
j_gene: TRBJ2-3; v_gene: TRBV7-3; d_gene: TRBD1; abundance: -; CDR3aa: CASSPGTGNTDTQYF; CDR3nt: TGTGCCAGCAGCCCCGGGACAGGGAACACAGATACGCAGTATTTT
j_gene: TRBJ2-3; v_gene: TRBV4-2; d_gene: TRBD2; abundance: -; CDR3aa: CASSQRPGTSGSADTQYF; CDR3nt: TGTGCCAGCAGCCAAAGGCCAGGGACTAGCGGCAGTGCAGATACGCAGTATTTT
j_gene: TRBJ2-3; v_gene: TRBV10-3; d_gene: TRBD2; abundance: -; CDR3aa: CAIRGTSGLTDTQYF; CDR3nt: TGTGCCATCAGGGGGACTAGCGGACTCACAGATACGCAGTATTTT
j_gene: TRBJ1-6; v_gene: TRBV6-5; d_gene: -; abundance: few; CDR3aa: CASSYSDTPGSPLHF; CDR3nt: TGTGCCAGCAGTTACTCAGACACACCTGGTTCACCCCTCCACTTT
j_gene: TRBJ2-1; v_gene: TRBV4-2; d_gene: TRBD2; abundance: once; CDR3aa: CASSQDSGGANEQFF; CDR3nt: TGTGCCAGCAGCCAAGATAGCGGGGGGGCCAATGAGCAGTTCTTC
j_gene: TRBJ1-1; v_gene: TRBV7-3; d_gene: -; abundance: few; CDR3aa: CASSRDPYNTEAFF; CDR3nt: TGTGCCAGCAGCCGAGACCCGTATAACACTGAAGCTTTCTTT
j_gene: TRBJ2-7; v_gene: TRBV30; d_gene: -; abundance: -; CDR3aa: CAWSDTAVDLIGYEQYF; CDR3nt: TGTGCCTGGAGCGATACGGCGGTGGACTTAATAGGCTACGAGCAGTACTTC
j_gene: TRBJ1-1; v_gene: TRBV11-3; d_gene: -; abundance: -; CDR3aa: CASSLRPNTEAFF; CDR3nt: TGTGCCAGCAGCTTAAGACCCAACACTGAAGCTTTCTTT
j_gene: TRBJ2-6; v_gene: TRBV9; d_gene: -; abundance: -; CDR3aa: CASSLPNGGGANVLTF; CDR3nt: TGTGCCAGCAGCCTCCCTAACGGGGGAGGGGCCAACGTCCTGACTTTC
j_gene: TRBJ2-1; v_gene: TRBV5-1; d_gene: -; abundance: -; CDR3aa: CASSLLPQLQSYNEQFF; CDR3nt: TGCGCCAGCAGTCTCCTTCCCCAGCTGCAGTCCTACAATGAGCAGTTCTTC
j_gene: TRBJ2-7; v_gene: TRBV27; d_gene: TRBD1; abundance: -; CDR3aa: CASSLGGQGSYEQYF; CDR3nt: TGTGCCAGCAGTCTAGGGGGACAGGGCTCCTACGAGCAGTACTTC
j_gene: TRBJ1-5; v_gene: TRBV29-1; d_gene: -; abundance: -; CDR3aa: CSVLDPSNQPQHF; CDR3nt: TGCAGCGTTTTAGACCCATCCAATCAGCCTCAGCATTTT
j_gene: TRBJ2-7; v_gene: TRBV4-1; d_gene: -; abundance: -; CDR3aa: CASSQDPGHGVFYEQYF; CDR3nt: TGCGCCAGCAGCCAAGACCCGGGACACGGTGTATTCTACGAGCAGTACTTC
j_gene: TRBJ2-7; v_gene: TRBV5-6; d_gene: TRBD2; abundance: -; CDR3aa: CASSSPSGEQYF; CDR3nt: TGTGCCAGCAGCTCGCCTAGCGGCGAGCAGTACTTC
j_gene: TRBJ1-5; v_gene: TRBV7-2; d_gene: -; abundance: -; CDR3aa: CASSFFTQGQPQHF; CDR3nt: TGTGCCAGCAGCTTTTTTACTCAGGGACAGCCCCAGCATTTT
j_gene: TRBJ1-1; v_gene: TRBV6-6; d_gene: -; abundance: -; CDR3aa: CASSPMTDGAEAFF; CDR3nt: TGTGCCAGCAGCCCCATGACGGATGGCGCTGAAGCTTTCTTT
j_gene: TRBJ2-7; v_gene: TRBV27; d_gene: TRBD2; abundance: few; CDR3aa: CASSFGREGEQYF; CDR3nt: TGTGCCAGCAGTTTCGGTCGGGAGGGCGAGCAGTACTTC
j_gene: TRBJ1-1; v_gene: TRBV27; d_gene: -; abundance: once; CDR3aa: CASISWGGTEAFF; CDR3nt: TGTGCCAGCATTTCGTGGGGGGGCACTGAAGCTTTCTTT
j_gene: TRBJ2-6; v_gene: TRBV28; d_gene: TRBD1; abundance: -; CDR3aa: CASSRTGFGANVLTF; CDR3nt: TGTGCCAGCAGTCGGACAGGGTTCGGGGCCAACGTCCTGACTTTC
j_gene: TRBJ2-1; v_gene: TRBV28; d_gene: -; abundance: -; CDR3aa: CASSLTGYNEQFF; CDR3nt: TGTGCCAGCAGTTTAACAGGATACAATGAGCAGTTCTTC
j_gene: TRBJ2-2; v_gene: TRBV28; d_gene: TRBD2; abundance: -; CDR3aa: CASSQRGGNTGELFF; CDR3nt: TGTGCCAGCAGCCAGCGCGGGGGGAACACCGGGGAGCTGTTTTTT
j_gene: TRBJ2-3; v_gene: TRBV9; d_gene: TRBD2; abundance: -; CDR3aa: CASSSSGGAAGDTQYF; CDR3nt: TGTGCCAGCAGCTCTAGCGGGGGGGCCGCAGGGGATACGCAGTATTTT
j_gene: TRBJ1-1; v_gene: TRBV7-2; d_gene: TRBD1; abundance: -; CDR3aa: CASSLAGQGNTEAFF; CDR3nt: TGTGCCAGCAGCTTAGCGGGACAGGGGAACACTGAAGCTTTCTTT
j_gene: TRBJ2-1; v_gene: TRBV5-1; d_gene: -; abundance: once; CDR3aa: CASSPSTGENNEQFF; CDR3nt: TGCGCCAGCAGCCCTTCCACGGGAGAGAACAATGAGCAGTTCTTC
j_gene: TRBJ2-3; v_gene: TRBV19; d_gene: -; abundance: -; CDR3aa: CASSTRAESTDTQYF; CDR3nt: TGTGCCAGTAGTACCAGAGCGGAGAGCACAGATACGCAGTATTTT
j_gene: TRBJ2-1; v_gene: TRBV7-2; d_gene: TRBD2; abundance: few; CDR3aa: CASSSIAGLYNEQFF; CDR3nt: TGTGCCAGCAGCTCAATAGCGGGGCTTTACAATGAGCAGTTCTTC
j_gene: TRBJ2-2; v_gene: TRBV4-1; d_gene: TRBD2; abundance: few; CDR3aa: CASSQVASGGADTGELFF; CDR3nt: TGCGCCAGCAGCCAAGTGGCTAGCGGGGGGGCGGACACCGGGGAGCTGTTTTTT
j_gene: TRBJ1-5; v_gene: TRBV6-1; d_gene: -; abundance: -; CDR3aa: CASSSQSNQPQHF; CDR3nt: TGTGCCAGCAGTTCCCAAAGCAATCAGCCCCAGCATTTT
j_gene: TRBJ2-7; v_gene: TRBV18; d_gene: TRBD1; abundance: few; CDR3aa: CASSFRDRDHEQYF; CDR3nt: TGTGCCAGCTCATTCCGGGACAGGGACCACGAGCAGTACTTC
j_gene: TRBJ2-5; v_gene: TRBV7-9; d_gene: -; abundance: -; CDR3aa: CASSPRWLGKQETQYF; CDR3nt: TGTGCCAGCAGCCCCCGTTGGCTGGGGAAGCAAGAGACCCAGTACTTC
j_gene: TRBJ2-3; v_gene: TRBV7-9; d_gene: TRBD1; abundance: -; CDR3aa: CASSLWTGPTDTQYF; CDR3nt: TGTGCCAGCAGCTTATGGACAGGACCCACAGATACGCAGTATTTT